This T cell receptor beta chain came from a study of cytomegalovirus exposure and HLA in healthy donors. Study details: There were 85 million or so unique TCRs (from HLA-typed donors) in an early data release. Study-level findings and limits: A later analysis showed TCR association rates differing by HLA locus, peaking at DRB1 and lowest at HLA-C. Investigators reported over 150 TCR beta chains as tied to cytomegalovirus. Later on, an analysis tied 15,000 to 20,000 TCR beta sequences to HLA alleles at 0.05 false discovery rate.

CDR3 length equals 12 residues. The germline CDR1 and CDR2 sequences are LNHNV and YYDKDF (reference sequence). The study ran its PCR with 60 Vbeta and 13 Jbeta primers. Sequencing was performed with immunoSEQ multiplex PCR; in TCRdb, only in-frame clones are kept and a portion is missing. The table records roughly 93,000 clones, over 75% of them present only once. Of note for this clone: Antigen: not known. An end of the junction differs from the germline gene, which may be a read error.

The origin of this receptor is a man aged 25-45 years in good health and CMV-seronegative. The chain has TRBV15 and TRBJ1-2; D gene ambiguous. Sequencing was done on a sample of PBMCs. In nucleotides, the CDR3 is TGTGCCACCAGCAGGGGCCCCCGGGAGATGGGCTTC. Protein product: CATSRGPREMGF. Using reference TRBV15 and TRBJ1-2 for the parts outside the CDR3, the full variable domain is DAMVIQNPRYQVTQFGKPVTLSCSQTLNHNVMYWYQQKSSQAPKLLFHYYDKDFNNEADTPDNFQSRRPNTSFCFLDIRSPGLGDTAMYLCATSRGPREMGFGSGTRLTVV.